This entry concerns a single T cell receptor beta chain. The antigen remains undetermined. The record originates from a study of STAT5B mutations in CD4+ large granular lymphocyte leukemia. General study findings and limits: CD4-sorted patient repertoires seemed more clonal than healthy CD4+ repertoires. Top patient clones used TRBV06 genes more often: 8/27 versus 2/35 in controls. Data were not HLA-matched across samples.

CDR1 MDHEN and CDR2 SYDVKM come from the germline V gene. The CDR3 has 15 residues. V was cut by 10 bases and J by 0 bases, with 13 bases left in between. This was a survey-level run. TCRdb keeps only in-frame clones here, not all; method: immunoSEQ multiplex PCR. Among approximately 31,000 clones listed, 65% to 75% were seen once. The sequenced sample was CD4+ T cells from blood buffy coats. The clonotype comes from a human donor in good health. The chain employs TRBV28 and TRBJ2-6, with D unclear. The CDR3 sequence: CAIQGWSSGANVLTF. CDR3 sequence (DNA): TGTGCCATACAAGGGTGGAGCTCTGGGGCCAACGTCCTGACTTTC.